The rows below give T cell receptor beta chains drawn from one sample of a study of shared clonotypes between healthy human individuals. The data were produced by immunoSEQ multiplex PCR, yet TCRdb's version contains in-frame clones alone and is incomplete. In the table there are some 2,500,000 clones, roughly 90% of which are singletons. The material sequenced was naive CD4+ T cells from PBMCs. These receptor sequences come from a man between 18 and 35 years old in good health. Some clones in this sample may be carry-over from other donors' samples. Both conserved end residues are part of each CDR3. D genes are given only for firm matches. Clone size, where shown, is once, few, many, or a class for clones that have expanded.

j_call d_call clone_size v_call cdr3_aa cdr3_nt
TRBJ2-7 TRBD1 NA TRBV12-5 CASGLAGGEQYF TGTGCTAGTGGTTTAGCAGGGGGCGAGCAGTACTTC
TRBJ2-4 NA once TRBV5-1 CASSLVAGAKNIQYF TGCGCCAGCAGCTTGGTAGCAGGGGCCAAAAACATTCAGTACTTC
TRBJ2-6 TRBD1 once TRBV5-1 CASSSQGSGANVLTF TGCGCCAGCAGCTCACAGGGGTCTGGGGCCAACGTCCTGACTTTC
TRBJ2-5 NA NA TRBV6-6 CASTRGGVETQYF TGTGCCAGCACCCGCGGCGGGGTTGAGACCCAGTACTTC
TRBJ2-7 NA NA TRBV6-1 CASSEAIFAYEQYF TGTGCCAGCAGTGAAGCGATTTTCGCCTACGAGCAGTACTTC
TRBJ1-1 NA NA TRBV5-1 CASSSRSRGADTEAFF TGCGCCAGCAGCTCTCGTTCTCGGGGGGCAGATACTGAAGCTTTCTTT
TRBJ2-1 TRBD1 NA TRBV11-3 CASSLQGAGGEQFF TGTGCCAGCAGCTTGCAGGGGGCCGGAGGTGAGCAGTTCTTC
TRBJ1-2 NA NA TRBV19 CASSMVGADGGYTF TGTGCCAGTAGTATGGTGGGGGCGGATGGTGGCTACACCTTC
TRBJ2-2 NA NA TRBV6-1 CASNLSPWTGELFF TGTGCCAGCAATCTCTCACCGTGGACCGGGGAGCTGTTTTTT
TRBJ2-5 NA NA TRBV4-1 CASSQVPQETQYF TGCGCCAGCAGCCAAGTGCCTCAAGAGACCCAGTACTTC
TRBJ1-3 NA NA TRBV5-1 CASSLVPGLSGNTIYF TGCGCCAGCAGCTTGGTCCCGGGTCTCTCTGGAAACACCATATATTTT
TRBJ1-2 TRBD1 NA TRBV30 CAWSSQGARFSYTF TGTGCCTGGAGTTCACAGGGGGCCCGCTTTAGCTACACCTTC
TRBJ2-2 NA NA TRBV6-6 CASSGLASAGELFF TGTGCCAGCAGCGGCCTAGCGTCGGCCGGGGAGCTGTTTTTT
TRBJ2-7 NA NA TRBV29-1 CSVGTGTSYEQYF TGCAGCGTCGGGACCGGGACAAGCTACGAGCAGTACTTC
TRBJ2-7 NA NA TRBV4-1 CASSQVRGAGEQYF TGCGCCAGCAGCCAAGTTCGGGGGGCCGGCGAGCAGTACTTC
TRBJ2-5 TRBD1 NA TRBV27 CASSWSFRGIGTQYF TGTGCCAGCAGTTGGTCGTTCAGGGGGATCGGGACCCAGTACTTC
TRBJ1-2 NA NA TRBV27 CASTSAVSGNGYTF TGTGCCAGCACCTCGGCGGTTTCGGGGAATGGCTACACCTTC
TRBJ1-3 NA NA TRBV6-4 CASSPTPSGNTIYF TGTGCCAGCAGCCCGACACCCTCTGGAAACACCATATATTTT
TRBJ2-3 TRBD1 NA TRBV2 CASRFAGGKEDTQYF TGTGCCAGCAGATTCGCAGGGGGCAAGGAAGATACGCAGTATTTT
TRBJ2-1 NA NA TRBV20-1 CGGGNYNEQFF TGCGGCGGCGGGAACTACAATGAGCAGTTCTTC
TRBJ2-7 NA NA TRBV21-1 CASTPPWTGVDEQYF TGTGCCAGCACTCCACCTTGGACAGGGGTGGATGAGCAGTACTTC
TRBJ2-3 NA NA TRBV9 CASSPRGPGHTDTQYF TGTGCCAGCAGCCCCAGGGGTCCGGGGCACACAGATACGCAGTATTTT
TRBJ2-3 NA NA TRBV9 CASSVVVTGTDTQYF TGTGCCAGCAGCGTAGTTGTTACGGGCACAGATACGCAGTATTTT
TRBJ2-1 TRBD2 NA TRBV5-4 CASSRGLAGASSYNEQFF TGTGCCAGCAGCCGAGGACTAGCGGGAGCGAGCTCCTACAATGAGCAGTTCTTC
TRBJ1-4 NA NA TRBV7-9 CASTYTGNNEKLFF TGTGCCAGCACCTACACAGGGAATAATGAAAAACTGTTTTTT
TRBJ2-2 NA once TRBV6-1 CASSERGQGPTGELFF TGTGCCAGCAGTGAAAGAGGGCAGGGTCCCACCGGGGAGCTGTTTTTT
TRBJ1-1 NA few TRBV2 CASSEWTNSNTEAFF TGTGCCAGCAGTGAATGGACGAATTCGAACACTGAAGCTTTCTTT
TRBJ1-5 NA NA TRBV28 CASTNLVERNQPQHF TGTGCCAGCACTAACCTCGTGGAACGTAATCAGCCCCAGCATTTT
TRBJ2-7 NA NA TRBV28 CASSLGAGYEQYF TGTGCCAGCAGTTTGGGGGCTGGCTACGAGCAGTACTTC
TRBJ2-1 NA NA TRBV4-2 CASSPLSGGSYNEQFF TGTGCCAGCAGCCCTTTAAGTGGAGGGTCTTACAATGAGCAGTTCTTC
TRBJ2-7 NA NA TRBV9 CASSPSPGAGGTYEQYF TGTGCCAGCAGCCCGAGCCCGGGGGCAGGGGGGACCTACGAGCAGTACTTC
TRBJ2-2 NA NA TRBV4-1 CASSQDRVTGELFF TGCGCCAGCAGCCAAGACAGGGTCACCGGGGAGCTGTTTTTT
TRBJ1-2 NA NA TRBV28 CASTLQRDYGYTF TGTGCCAGCACCCTACAAAGGGACTATGGCTACACCTTC
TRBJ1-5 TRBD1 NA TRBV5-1 CASSTQGGDQPQHF TGCGCCAGCAGCACCCAGGGGGGGGATCAGCCCCAGCATTTT
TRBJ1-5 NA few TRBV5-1 CASSLAEDQPQHF TGCGCCAGCAGCTTGGCGGAAGATCAGCCCCAGCATTTT
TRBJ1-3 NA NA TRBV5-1 CASSPGSGGGTIYF TGCGCCAGCAGCCCAGGTTCGGGAGGCGGCACCATATATTTT
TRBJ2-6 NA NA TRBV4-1 CASSQVQLGWANVLTF TGCGCCAGCAGCCAAGTTCAATTGGGATGGGCCAACGTCCTGACTTTC
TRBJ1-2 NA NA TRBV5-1 CASSLERQTYGYTF TGCGCCAGCAGCTTGGAAAGGCAAACCTATGGCTACACCTTC
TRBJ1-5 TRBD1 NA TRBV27 CASSLRQGDQPQHF TGTGCCAGCAGTTTACGGCAGGGGGATCAGCCCCAGCATTTT
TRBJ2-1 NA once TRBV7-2 CASSSRAYNEQFF TGTGCCAGCAGCTCGAGGGCTTACAATGAGCAGTTCTTC
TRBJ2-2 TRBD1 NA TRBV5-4 CASRFGPGQDSTGELFF TGTGCCAGCAGGTTTGGACCGGGACAGGACAGCACCGGGGAGCTGTTTTTT
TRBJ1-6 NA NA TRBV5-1 CASSEGIGYNSPLHF TGCGCCAGCAGCGAGGGGATCGGCTATAATTCACCCCTCCACTTT
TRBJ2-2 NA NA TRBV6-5 CASSYYNTGELFF TGTGCCAGCAGTTACTACAACACCGGGGAGCTGTTTTTT
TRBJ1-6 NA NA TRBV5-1 CASRDQGVNSPLHF TGCGCCAGCAGGGACCAAGGTGTAAATTCACCCCTCCACTTT
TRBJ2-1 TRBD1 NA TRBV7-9 CASSFTDRVYNEQFF TGTGCCAGCAGCTTCACGGACAGGGTTTACAATGAGCAGTTCTTC
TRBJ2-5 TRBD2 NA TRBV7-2 CASLRGSQETQYF TGTGCCAGTCTGCGGGGGTCCCAAGAGACCCAGTACTTC
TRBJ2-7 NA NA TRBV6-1 CASSEVAESSGEQYF TGTGCCAGCAGTGAAGTAGCGGAGTCATCGGGGGAGCAGTACTTC
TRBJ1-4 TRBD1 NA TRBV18 CASSRGQANEKLFF TGTGCCAGCTCACGGGGACAGGCTAATGAAAAACTGTTTTTT
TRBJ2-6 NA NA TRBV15 CATSRDLGASGANVLTF TGTGCCACCAGCAGAGATTTGGGGGCCTCTGGGGCCAACGTCCTGACTTTC
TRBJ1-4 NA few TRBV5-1 CASSPLGGNEKLFF TGCGCCAGCAGCCCCCTCGGCGGTAATGAAAAACTGTTTTTT
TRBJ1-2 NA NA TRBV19 CASTRIGDSNYGYTF TGTGCCAGTACTCGGATAGGGGATTCTAACTATGGCTACACCTTC